These 26 T cell receptor beta chains came from one sample sequenced in a study of blood T cell repertoires in COVID-19. TCRdb keeps only in-frame clones here, not all; method: immunoSEQ multiplex PCR. Of about 110,000 clones in the sample, approximately 80% were seen once. Sequencing used peripheral blood. These receptors were obtained from a woman aged 70 to 79 with acute or convalescent COVID-19.

This chain connects TRBV5-1 to TRBJ2-5; 7 nucleotides agree with TRBD2. In germline, CDR1 is SGHRS, CDR2 YFSETQ. The CDR3 consists of 12 residues. J gave up 5 bases and V 2 bases, and 0 bases lay outside the gene matches. The CDR3 region has the DNA TGCGCCAGCAGCTTCGGGGGGGAGACCCAGTACTTC. Translation: CASSFGGETQYF.

The V and J genes are TRBV7-9 and TRBJ2-5; perhaps TRBD2 as D (6 bases). The germline V and J ends were trimmed by 0 bases and 5 bases, with 10 bases remaining between them. Germline CDR1 and CDR2: SEHNR and FQNEAQ (reference sequence). The CDR3 runs to 14 residues. The CDR3 nucleotides are TGTGCCAGCAGCTTAGCGGGGGGAACGGAGACCCAGTACTTC. Protein sequence: CASSLAGGTETQYF.

This clone was observed a single time. The V gene is TRBV28, the J gene TRBJ1-1, with D possibly matching TRBD1 (6 bases). The length of the CDR3 is 15 residues. Germline V lookup: CDR1 MDHEN, CDR2 SYDVKM. V was cut by 4 bases and J by 2 bases, with 14 bases left in between. The CDR3, as DNA: TGTGCCAGCAGTTCGCCAGGGGCCCAAAACACTGAAGCTTTCTTT. Translation gives CASSSPGAQNTEAFF.

The genes are TRBV7-8 and TRBJ2-3; 8 bases align to TRBD2. The CDR3 is made up of 17 amino acids. V lost 3 bases and J lost 1; bases outside the gene matches: 9. CDR1 and CDR2 (germline): SGHVS, FQNEAQ. The CDR3 loop is CASSFLGGAVGTDTQYF. The CDR3 DNA sequence: TGTGCCAGCAGCTTTCTCGGGGGGGCGGTGGGCACAGATACGCAGTATTTT.

In its sample, this clone was seen a few times. The chain couples TRBV28 to TRBJ1-5; perhaps TRBD1 as D (5 bases). This CDR3 comprises 16 residues. V lost 5 bases, J lost 6 bases, and 20 bases lay in between. Germline CDR1 MDHEN, CDR2 SYDVKM. CDR3: CASSKLGEGLSQPQHF. The CDR3 DNA reads as TGTGCCAGCAGTAAACTGGGGGAGGGATTAAGTCAGCCCCAGCATTTT.

The chain joins TRBV10-3 to TRBJ1-3, with 8 positions matching TRBD1. Unmatched junction bases numbered 4, after V lost 3 bases and J lost 3 bases. Germline lookup yields CDR1 ENHRY and CDR2 SYGVKD. This CDR3 is built from 15 residues. CDR3 region: CAISDTGGSGNTIYF. The CDR3 DNA sequence: TGTGCCATCAGTGACACAGGGGGAAGTGGAAACACCATATATTTT.

CDR3 region: CASSFGTGGTKNIQYF. CDR3 sequence (DNA): TGTGCCAGCAGCTTCGGGACAGGTGGAACCAAAAACATTCAGTACTTC. V is TRBV5-4 and J is TRBJ2-4; 8 nucleotides align to TRBD1. Germline CDR1 reads SGHNT; CDR2 reads YYREEE (reference sequence). V dropped 2 bases and J dropped 2; count of bases not matched to a gene: 6. CDR3 length: 16 amino acids.

V gene TRBV2 combines with J gene TRBJ2-1, with 12 bases fitting TRBD2. The CDR3 runs to 16 residues. The germline CDR1 and CDR2 sequences are SNHLY and FYNNEI. V was pared by 7 bases and J by 2 bases, with 6 bases of the junction left unmatched. CDR3 nucleotides: TGTGCCAGCATCTGGCTAGCGGGGGGGCCCTACAATGAGCAGTTCTTC. Translating gives CASIWLAGGPYNEQFF.

The V gene is TRBV11-2, the J gene TRBJ2-7; maybe TRBD2 (5 bases). Germline assignment: CDR1 SGHAT and CDR2 FQNNGV. Deletions cut 3 bases from V and 0 bases from J, with 9 bases between. The CDR3 runs 14 residues. CDR3 in DNA: TGTGCCAGCAGCTTCTCCGGGATCTCCTACGAGCAGTACTTC. As protein: CASSFSGISYEQYF.

The V and J genes are TRBV4-2 and TRBJ2-5; D remains unclear. This CDR3 spans 13 amino acids. Trimming took 0 bases from V and 1 from J, leaving 3 bases between them. CDR1 is LGHNA, CDR2 YNFKEQ, per germline. CDR3: CASSQDSQETQYF. The CDR3 nucleotides read TGTGCCAGCAGCCAAGACTCCCAAGAGACCCAGTACTTC.

The chain carries TRBV28 and TRBJ1-5; D unclear. The CDR3 covers 14 residues. In germline, CDR1 is MDHEN, CDR2 SYDVKM. Trimming took 6 bases from V and 0 from J, leaving 9 bases between them. The CDR3 DNA sequence: TGTGCCAGCAGATCGGGGAATAGCAATCAGCCCCAGCATTTT. Amino acids: CASRSGNSNQPQHF.

The chain combines TRBV12-3 or TRBV12-4 with TRBJ2-7; 9 nucleotides match TRBD1. The CDR3 length is 13 residues. Trimming at V came to 6 bases and at J to 5 bases, leaving 5 bases not matched to a gene. The CDR3 DNA sequence: TGTGCCAGCAGATTGGGACAGGGCCACGAGCAGTACTTC. It is translated as CASRLGQGHEQYF.

The chain couples TRBV4-3 to TRBJ1-1, with unresolved D. CDR3 length: 15 residues. Germline values: CDR1 LGHNA, CDR2 YSLEER. V was trimmed by 1 base and J by 3 bases, leaving 12 bases between them. DNA of the CDR3: TGCGCCAGCAGCCAAGGTGGAGGGAAAGACACTGAAGCTTTCTTT. Protein sequence: CASSQGGGKDTEAFF.

The genes are TRBV19 and TRBJ1-3; 8 bases are shared with TRBD1. V lost 8 bases and J lost 1; bases outside the gene matches: 10. CDR1 LNHDA and CDR2 SQIVND come from the germline V gene (reference sequence). CDR3 length: 16 amino acids. In DNA, the CDR3 is TGTGCCAGTGCTACGGGACAGGTTCCTTCTGGAAACACCATATATTTT. It is translated as CASATGQVPSGNTIYF.

This clone was recorded a few times. The chain couples TRBV28 to TRBJ1-5; D is unresolved. Looked up from germline, CDR1 is MDHEN and CDR2 is SYDVKM. Trimming pared 6 bases from V and 7 bases from J, leaving 16 bases between. CDR3 size: 14 residues. CDR3 residues: CASRPEGGFQPQHF. The CDR3 nucleotides are TGTGCCAGCAGACCCGAGGGAGGGTTCCAGCCCCAGCATTTT.

The chain recombines TRBV29-1 with TRBJ2-7; 8 bases agree with TRBD1. The J segment lost 1 base and the V segment lost 6 bases, leaving 11 bases of the junction unmatched. Per germline, CDR1 SQVTM and CDR2 ANQGSEA. The CDR3 is 15 residues long. CDR3 coding DNA: TGCAGCGTACTAAGCAGGACAGGGAGGTCCTACGAGCAGTACGTC. Encoded protein: CSVLSRTGRSYEQYV.

This clone was seen a handful of times. The chain employs TRBV7-2 and TRBJ2-1, with 7 bases aligning to TRBD1. This CDR3 is 15 amino acids long. Germline CDR1 and CDR2: SGHTA and FQGNSA. V gave up 4 bases and J gave up 0 bases; unmatched junction bases: 3. CDR3 residues: CASSSDRYSYNEQFF. The CDR3 nucleotides read TGTGCCAGCAGCTCGGACAGGTACTCCTACAATGAGCAGTTCTTC.

V gene TRBV7-2 combines with J gene TRBJ2-7; TRBD2 might be the D (7 bases). The CDR3 is made up of 14 amino acids. Germline assignment: CDR1 SGHTA and CDR2 FQGNSA. Trimming cost V 5 bases and J 3 bases, with 14 bases left between them. The chain's CDR3 is CASSPEGGNYEQYV. CDR3 DNA: TGTGCCAGCAGCCCCGAGGGGGGGAACTACGAGCAGTACGTC.

The chain joins TRBV6-1 to TRBJ1-1; D unresolved. The V end lost 2 bases, the J end lost 1 base, and 14 bases lay between the germline ends. The CDR3 covers 16 residues. The germline CDR1 and CDR2 sequences are MNHNS and SASEGT. CDR3 bases: TGTGCCAGCAGTGAACCACCGTTTAGAGCGAACACTGAAGCTTTCTTT. Translated, it gives CASSEPPFRANTEAFF.

The J gene is TRBJ1-4, the V gene TRBV21-1; the table's D call, TRBD1, has no DNA check behind it. TRBV21-1 is noted as a pseudogene. CDR3 size: 9 residues. The CDR3 sequence is CASRGALFF. The CDR3 coding sequence is TGTGCCAGCAGGGGGGCACTGTTTTTT.

The V call is TRBV24-1, the J call TRBJ2-1, with 16 nucleotides matching TRBD2. V lost 9 bases and J lost 10; bases outside the gene matches: 2. From germline, CDR1 is KGHDR and CDR2 SFDVKD. The CDR3 has 13 residues. The CDR3 spells CATQGLAGGEQFF. The CDR3 nucleotides read TGTGCCACCCAGGGACTAGCGGGGGGGGAGCAGTTCTTC.

The CDR3 loop is CASTSSGGLNGYTF. As DNA, the CDR3 is TGTGCCAGCACCTCTTCAGGGGGACTGAATGGCTACACCTTC. The gene calls are TRBV4-2 and TRBJ1-2; 7 nucleotides agree with TRBD1. This CDR3 spans 14 amino acids. V shed 7 bases and J 6 bases; nucleotides not matched to a gene: 11. Germline CDR1 is LGHNA and CDR2 is YNFKEQ.

The chain uses TRBV7-6 and TRBJ2-7, with 7 nucleotides matching TRBD1. The CDR3 loop spans 18 amino acids. In germline, CDR1 is SGHVS, CDR2 FNYEAQ. With 1 base clipped from V and 2 bases from J, the junction kept 14 bases outside the gene matches. The CDR3 bases are TGTGCCAGCAGCTTAGTACCGCCGACCGGGACAGTAACCTACGAGCAGTACTTC. Protein product: CASSLVPPTGTVTYEQYF.

V is TRBV7-2 and J is TRBJ2-5, with D perhaps TRBD1 (6 bases). The CDR3 loop spans 13 amino acids. Germline loops: CDR1 SGHTA, CDR2 FQGNSA. Between the trimmed V and J ends, which lost 1 base and 5 bases, there was a span of 8 bases. CDR3 nucleotide sequence: TGTGCCAGCAGCTTAGGACAGGTGGAGACCCAGTACTTC. Protein sequence: CASSLGQVETQYF.

V and J are TRBV3-1 (or the pseudogene TRBV3-2) and TRBJ2-5, with D perhaps matching TRBD2 (5 bases). Between the trimmed V and J ends, which lost 4 bases and 3 bases, there was a span of 12 bases. The CDR3 is 14 amino acids. The V gene's germline CDR1 is LGHDT and CDR2 YNNKEL (reference sequence). The CDR3 bases are TGTGCCAGCAGCCCCCTGAGGGAGAAAGAGACCCAGTACTTC. It encodes CASSPLREKETQYF.

The J gene is TRBJ1-2, the V gene TRBV2; TRBD1 matches 10 bases. This CDR3 region has 15 residues. V lost 6 bases, J lost 8 bases, and 12 bases stayed unmatched. Germline CDR1 is SNHLY and CDR2 is FYNNEI. Here the CDR3 reads CASRAQAGTGEGYTF. CDR3 in DNA: TGTGCCAGCAGGGCCCAAGCCGGGACAGGGGAAGGCTACACCTTC.